The 16 T cell receptor beta chains below were found in one sample sequenced in a study of blood T cell repertoires in COVID-19. Assay used: immunoSEQ multiplex PCR; TCRdb lists only in-frame clones, some missing. The sample shows roughly 57,000 clones, 60% to 80% of them seen only once. The sequenced sample consisted of peripheral blood. Source of these receptors: a man aged 65 to 79 with active or convalescent COVID-19.

This chain uses TRBV2 with TRBJ2-7; the D gene is possibly TRBD2 (6 bases). Germline CDR1 SNHLY, CDR2 FYNNEI. The ends were cut back, 5 bases at V and 2 bases at J, with 10 bases in the middle. The CDR3 loop spans 13 amino acids. CDR3 nucleotide sequence: TGTGCCAGCAGTCGCCCGGGGGCCTACGAGCAGTACTTC. Translated, it gives CASSRPGAYEQYF.

The table lists this clone with a count of one. The chain joins TRBV29-1 to TRBJ1-2; possibly TRBD1 for D (5 bases). Trimming shortened V by 7 bases and J by 6 bases, and 12 bases separated the two germline ends. CDR1 is SQVTM, CDR2 ANQGSEA, per germline. The CDR3 sequence is 11 residues long. Written as DNA, the CDR3 is TGCAGCGGGACAAAAGGGAATGGCTACACCTTC. Amino acids: CSGTKGNGYTF.

The chain carries TRBV24-1 and TRBJ2-3; unclear D gene. From germline, CDR1 is KGHDR and CDR2 SFDVKD. Trimming shortened V by 5 bases and J by 1 base, and 3 bases separated the two germline ends. This CDR3 is 12 amino acids long. CDR3 protein: CATSAGTDTQYF. CDR3 DNA: TGTGCCACCAGTGCTGGCACAGATACGCAGTATTTT.

The CDR3, as DNA: TGTGCCAGCAGCTTGGCAGGAAGCAATCAGCCCCAGCATTTT. Its protein product is CASSLAGSNQPQHF. The chain combines TRBV5-6 with TRBJ1-5; D unclear. Germline CDR1 is SGHDT and CDR2 is YYEEEE. Trimming stripped 0 bases from V and 1 base from J, with 5 bases between. CDR3 length: 14 residues.

This clone was seen more than once but under ten times. J is TRBJ1-6 and V is TRBV6-2 or TRBV6-3, with 7 bases fitting TRBD1. The CDR3 length is 14 residues. The J segment lost 5 bases and the V segment lost 6 bases, leaving 4 bases of the junction unmatched. CDR1 is MNHEY and CDR2 is SVGEGT in the germline V gene. The CDR3 region is CASSRGQDNSPLHF. CDR3 nucleotides: TGTGCCAGCAGCCGTGGACAGGATAATTCACCCCTCCACTTT.

This rearrangement joins TRBV6-5 to TRBJ1-2, with 8 bases identical to TRBD1. Looked up from germline, CDR1 is MNHEY and CDR2 is SVGAGI. With V trimmed by 5 bases and J by 3 bases, 5 bases remained unmatched. The CDR3 covers 14 residues. The CDR3: CASSRTGWYYGYTF. The CDR3 nucleotides are TGTGCCAGCAGTAGGACAGGGTGGTACTATGGCTACACCTTC.

The V and J genes are TRBV4-3 and TRBJ1-1; no clear D. Trimming pared 0 bases from V and 5 bases from J, leaving 10 bases between. Germline V gene data show CDR1 as LGHNA and CDR2 as YSLEER. This CDR3 is 14 amino acids long. The DNA of the CDR3 is TGCGCCAGCAGCCAAGATCATCGGGGTACTGAAGCTTTCTTT. It encodes CASSQDHRGTEAFF.

This clone has more than one count but fewer than ten. The genes are TRBV10-3 and TRBJ2-7; 14 positions agree with TRBD2. V trimming: 8 bases; J trimming: 5 bases; junction bases outside the gene matches: 5. Germline assignment: CDR1 ENHRY and CDR2 SYGVKD. The CDR3 consists of 14 residues. The CDR3 bases are TGTGCCATCGGGACTAGCGGGAGTAGGAACGAGCAGTACTTC. It translates to CAIGTSGSRNEQYF.

This clone has more than one count but fewer than ten. V is TRBV10-3 and J is TRBJ1-1; no clear D. V was trimmed by 3 bases and J by 1 base, leaving 6 bases between them. This CDR3 is 13 amino acids long. Per germline, CDR1 ENHRY and CDR2 SYGVKD. The CDR3 is CAISEGGNTEAFF. In nucleotides, the CDR3 is TGTGCCATCAGTGAAGGCGGGAACACTGAAGCTTTCTTT.

The rearrangement joins TRBV14 to TRBJ2-5, with 7 bases lining up with TRBD1. The V gene end was trimmed by 3 bases and the J gene end by 1 base; junction bases not matched to a gene: 11. Germline values: CDR1 SGHDN, CDR2 FVKESK. This CDR3 spans 17 amino acids. The CDR3 sequence is CASSHLAGTEFQETQYF. CDR3 sequence (DNA): TGTGCCAGCAGCCACCTGGCCGGGACAGAATTCCAAGAGACCCAGTACTTC.

The V and J genes are TRBV4-3 and TRBJ2-5; D is perhaps TRBD2 (6 bases). CDR1 and CDR2 from the germline V gene are LGHNA and YSLEER. Trimming removed 1 base from V and 4 bases from J, with 7 bases in between. The CDR3 has 13 residues. CDR3 coding DNA: TGCGCCAGCAGCCAAGCCGGGAGAGAGACCCAGTACTTC. Amino acid sequence: CASSQAGRETQYF.

This chain joins TRBV18 and TRBJ1-2, with 7 bases that match TRBD1. The CDR3 is 15 amino acids. Per the germline V gene, CDR1 is KGHSH and CDR2 is LQKENI. V shed 6 bases, J shed 8 bases, and the junction held 15 bases outside the gene matches. The CDR3, as DNA: TGTGCCAGCTCGCAGTCAGGGGGTAGCTGGTACGGCTACACCTTC. Translated, it gives CASSQSGGSWYGYTF.

This clone was seen once. The rearrangement joins TRBV3-1 (or the pseudogene TRBV3-2) to TRBJ1-6; D is unclear. This CDR3 has 13 amino acids. V lost 4 bases, J lost 8 bases, and 9 bases lay in between. Germline assignment: CDR1 LGHDT and CDR2 YNNKEL (reference sequence). CDR3: CASSRNRDSPLHF. CDR3 nucleotides: TGTGCCAGCAGCCGTAACCGAGATTCACCCCTCCACTTT.

The gene calls are TRBV2 and TRBJ2-1; D is unresolved. The germline V gene encodes CDR1 SNHLY and CDR2 FYNNEI. Trimming pared 7 bases from V and 5 bases from J, leaving 15 bases between. The CDR3 has 14 residues. CDR3 loop: CASIAALRNNEQFF. CDR3 nucleotide sequence: TGTGCCAGCATCGCGGCCCTTCGCAACAATGAGCAGTTCTTC. Supplemented by reference TRBV2 and TRBJ2-1, the full variable domain reads EPEVTQTPSHQVTQMGQEVILRCVPISNHLYFYWYRQILGQKVEFLVSFYNNEISEKSEIFDDQFSVERPDGSNFTLKIRSTKLEDSAMYFCASIAALRNNEQFFGPGTRLTVL.

The rearrangement links TRBV7-2 to TRBJ2-1; D might be TRBD2 (5 bases). V lost 5 bases to trimming and J lost 3 bases, with 14 bases between them. Germline CDR1 and CDR2: SGHTA and FQGNSA. The CDR3 contains 15 residues. The CDR3 bases are TGTGCCAGCAGCGCGTCTGGACTTTTCTACAATGAGCAGTTCTTC. It is translated as CASSASGLFYNEQFF.

In this sample, this clone turned up once. V gene TRBV28 combines with J gene TRBJ2-2, with a weak D call TRBD1 (6 bases). The CDR3 contains 18 residues. V was pared by 6 bases and J by 1 base, with 21 bases between. Germline values: CDR1 MDHEN, CDR2 SYDVKM. The CDR3 nucleotides are TGTGCCAGCAGACCTTCTACCCGCCTACAGGGGAACACCGGGGAGCTGTTTTTT. Protein: CASRPSTRLQGNTGELFF. Looking up the rest from reference TRBV28 and TRBJ2-2 gives the full variable domain: DVKVTQSSRYLVKRTGEKVFLECVQDMDHENMFWYRQDPGLGLRLIYFSYDVKMKEKGDIPEGYSVSREKKERFSLILESASTNQTSMYLCASRPSTRLQGNTGELFFGEGSRLTVL.